These T cell receptor beta chains were read from a single sample in a study of blood T cell repertoires in COVID-19. The method was immunoSEQ multiplex PCR; TCRdb's version includes in-frame clones alone and lacks a portion of them. Of a few hundred thousand clones listed, around 85% are singletons. Sample: PBMCs or T cells enriched from blood (not recorded which). These receptors were taken from a woman between 50 and 59 years old who had recovered from COVID-19. The conserved cysteine and the conserved F or W are not part of the CDR3 here. D genes are given only for firm matches. The size field is filled for only some rows; it gives once, few, many or a size class.

v_gene,abundance,d_gene,CDR3aa
TRBV7-6,once,-,ASSRAAYNEQF
TRBV2,-,-,ASSLDSQPQH
TRBV11-2,once,TRBD2,ASSRLAGGSTDTQY
TRBV7-2,-,TRBD2,ASSLASGRVDTQY
TRBV5-6,-,TRBD2,ASSLPGLAASNEQF
TRBV25-1,-,TRBD1,ASSEYPRTGGRDEQY
TRBV19,-,TRBD2,ASRSSGSGTDTQY
TRBV3-1/TRBV3-2,-,-,ASSQDPGAYEQY
TRBV12-3/TRBV12-4,-,TRBD1,ASSFTGGYGYT
TRBV20-1,-,-,SASRQSDSEYEQY
TRBV3-1/TRBV3-2,-,TRBD2,ASSPGLADNEQF